The table lists the clone carrying this T cell receptor (beta chain) with many counts. No antigen is known for it. The data are from a study of naive and memory T cell subsets. Study-level points and caveats: The RNA method is potentially sensitive to activation and differentiation changes.

An oligonucleotide containing a UMI was ligated to the 3' end of TCR cDNA. RNA was extracted from 2 to 3 ml of whole blood of healthy adults. Unsorted total RNA, about 1 to 1000 ng, was DNase treated before reverse transcription. CDR3 length: 13 amino acids. Germline CDR1 and CDR2: MNHEY and SVGAGI. V was pared by 5 bases and J by 0 bases, with 7 bases between. Four PCR rounds used nested alpha and beta constant region primers plus the SP2 primer. For blood and skin samples, reverse transcription used TCR alpha and beta constant primers. TCRdb called the 5' RACE reads again in MiXCR, with one record for every CDR3 protein. In the table there are roughly 56,000 distinct CDR3 sequences, around 7.3% of which are singletons.

This chain links TRBV6-5 with TRBJ1-1; D might be TRBD1 (5 bases). This clonotype was sampled from a male donor in good health. CDR3 in DNA: TGTGCCAGCAGTCGACAGATGAACACTGAAGCTTTCTTT. Amino acid sequence: CASSRQMNTEAFF.